The 11 T cell receptor beta chains given below trace back to one sample, sequenced in a study of shared clonotypes between healthy human individuals. This table comes from immunoSEQ multiplex PCR, and its TCRdb copy is limited to in-frame clones, with some not included. Among more than 850,000 clones listed, 78% were seen once. Sequencing input: memory CD4+ T cells from PBMCs. As to subset: CD45RA-negative fraction. Source of these receptors: a man in his late teens or twenties in good health. Some clones in this sample may be carry-over from other donors' samples.

The rearrangement uses TRBV6-5 and TRBJ2-3, with a weak D call TRBD1 (6 bases). Between the trimmed V and J ends, which lost 5 bases and 4 bases, there was a span of 10 bases. Germline values: CDR1 MNHEY, CDR2 SVGAGI. This CDR3 is built from 13 residues. This chain's CDR3 is CASSARGADTQYF. The CDR3, as DNA: TGTGCCAGCAGTGCCAGGGGCGCAGATACGCAGTATTTT.

V and J are TRBV2 and TRBJ2-1; a weak D match, TRBD2 (5 bases). Germline lookup yields CDR1 SNHLY and CDR2 FYNNEI. The CDR3 has 10 amino acids. With 8 bases removed from V and 8 bases from J, the gap between germline ends came to 7 bases. CDR3 in DNA: TGTGCCAGCCGTAGCGATGAGCAGTTCTTC. Translation gives CASRSDEQFF.

The CDR3 DNA follows: TGTGCCAGCAGCTCGGGGGGCGAGGGTGAAAAACTGTTTTTT. It specifies CASSSGGEGEKLFF. The chain recombines TRBV7-2 with TRBJ1-4, with D possibly matching TRBD1 (6 bases). Trimming left V 4 bases short and J 7 bases short, with 13 bases between. The germline V gene encodes CDR1 SGHTA and CDR2 FQGNSA. This CDR3 has 14 residues.

As to this clone: Other DNA sequences in this specimen translate into the identical CDR3. This sequence joins TRBV11-2 and TRBJ1-1, with D unclear. The CDR3 is 14 amino acids. Trimming left V 1 base short and J 1 base short, with 7 bases between. Germline CDR1 reads SGHAT; CDR2 reads FQNNGV. The CDR3 is CASSLVSGNTEAFF. In DNA form, the CDR3 reads TGTGCCAGCAGCTTAGTTTCAGGGAACACTGAAGCTTTCTTT.

This CDR3 reads CASSQVRTSGSRETQYF. CDR3 sequence (DNA): TGCGCCAGCAGCCAAGTAAGGACTAGCGGGAGTCGGGAGACCCAGTACTTC. The chain combines TRBV4-1 with TRBJ2-5; 13 nucleotides line up with TRBD2. The CDR3 covers 17 residues. The ends lost 1 base at V and 5 bases at J; junction bases unmatched: 7. Germline-derived CDR1 and CDR2 are MGHRA and YSYEKL.

The rearrangement links TRBV7-2 to TRBJ1-3; D is unclear. Deletions cut 4 bases from V and 2 bases from J, with 12 bases between. Germline V gene data show CDR1 as SGHTA and CDR2 as FQGNSA. The CDR3 sequence is 15 residues long. The CDR3 DNA follows: TGTGCCAGCAGCTCCAGAGGGATTGCTGGAAACACCATATATTTT. It specifies CASSSRGIAGNTIYF.

The chain combines TRBV7-2 with TRBJ2-5, with D maybe TRBD1 (5 bases). Deletions cut 1 base from V and 4 bases from J, with 13 bases between. From germline, CDR1 is SGHTA and CDR2 FQGNSA. This CDR3 comprises 15 residues. The CDR3 DNA follows: TGTGCCAGCAGCTTAGAAAGGGGTCACCGAGAGACCCAGTACTTC. Translated: CASSLERGHRETQYF.

This clone was seen only once. V gene TRBV10-3 combines with J gene TRBJ2-1; 13 bases are a match to TRBD2. Looked up from germline, CDR1 is ENHRY and CDR2 is SYGVKD. This CDR3 has 17 amino acids. V was pared by 0 bases and J by 7 bases, with 6 bases of the junction left unmatched. The CDR3 DNA follows: TGTGCCATCAGTGAGTCGATAGCGGGACTAGCGGGAAATGAGCAGTTCTTC. As protein: CAISESIAGLAGNEQFF.

The chain links TRBV29-1 to TRBJ1-1; perhaps TRBD1 as D (6 bases). Deletions cut 6 bases from V and 9 bases from J, with 17 bases between. CDR1 is SQVTM and CDR2 is ANQGSEA in the germline V gene. This CDR3 has 12 residues. CDR3 loop: CSVDPLGGKAFF. The CDR3, as DNA: TGCAGCGTCGACCCCTTAGGGGGTAAAGCTTTCTTT.

This clone occurred once. The V and J genes are TRBV30 and TRBJ1-2; the match to TRBD1 covers 11 bases. CDR1 and CDR2 (germline): GTSNPN, SVGIG (reference sequence). The CDR3 sequence is 17 residues long. V was pared by 5 bases and J by 7 bases, with 18 bases of the junction left unmatched. CDR3 sequence reads: CAWDLNRDRGGYRGYTF. CDR3 DNA: TGTGCCTGGGACTTAAACCGGGACAGGGGGGGTTATCGTGGCTACACCTTC.

This clone was counted ten times or more. The chain joins TRBV23-1 to TRBJ2-7; the match to TRBD1 covers 7 bases. TRBV23-1 is an ORF, and what it does is uncertain. The CDR3 is 14 amino acids. V lost 6 bases and J lost 0; bases outside the gene matches: 5. CDR3 nucleotide sequence: TGCGCCAGCAGACAGGGGACCAACTCCTACGAGCAGTACTTC. Its translation is CASRQGTNSYEQYF.